A selection of T cell receptor beta chains follows, all from one sample in a study of blood T cell repertoires in COVID-19. The protocol was immunoSEQ multiplex PCR, while the TCRdb copy is restricted to in-frame clones and leaves out a portion. The table includes roughly 260,000 clones, about 90% detected once. Specimen: peripheral blood. The receptor source for this set is a woman younger than 45 with COVID-19, enrolled during active disease. Each CDR3 is given with its conserved first and last residue.

>TRBJ2-1|TRBV5-1
CASSLKREGREFF
>TRBJ2-1|TRBV5-1
CASSLGLAATYNEQFF
>TRBJ1-6|TRBV5-6
CASSLGTGFGNSPLHF
>TRBJ1-1|TRBV6-5
CASSHPRDTEAFF
>TRBJ1-3|TRBV28
CASSLDRGHTIYF
>TRBJ2-7|TRBV3-1/TRBV3-2
CASSQGLAGVGEQYF
>TRBJ2-1|TRBV9
CASSAFVGRGYNEQFF
>TRBJ1-1|TRBV4-2
CASSQDIGAGGEETEAFF
>TRBJ2-5|TRBV7-3
CASSRGTGETQYF
>TRBJ2-7|TRBV27
CASSFSLASRAQYF
>TRBJ1-6|TRBV12-3/TRBV12-4
CASSRFRDSPLHF
>TRBJ2-7|TRBV11-2
CASSSRRAGGSSYEQYF
>TRBJ2-1|TRBV6-5
CASARSNEQFF
>TRBJ1-1|TRBV6-2/TRBV6-3
CASTPAGGTEAFF
>TRBJ2-1|TRBV7-2
CASSLFGGEYNEQFF
>TRBJ2-1|TRBV21-1
CASSNPYESSYNEQFF
>TRBJ2-5|TRBV11-2
CASTIAQTQYF
>TRBJ1-3|TRBV6-5
CASISGTTRNTIYF
>TRBJ1-2|TRBV28
CASSPPAIQGAYGYTF
>TRBJ2-2|TRBV7-9
CASSPQSANTGELFF
>TRBJ2-2|TRBV5-1
CASSFRTGFGGELFF
>TRBJ2-1|TRBV10-3
CAIRAPGSYNEQFF
>TRBJ1-3|TRBV6-5
CAVAGLGNTIYF
>TRBJ1-1|TRBV29-1
CSVDEGVAEAFF